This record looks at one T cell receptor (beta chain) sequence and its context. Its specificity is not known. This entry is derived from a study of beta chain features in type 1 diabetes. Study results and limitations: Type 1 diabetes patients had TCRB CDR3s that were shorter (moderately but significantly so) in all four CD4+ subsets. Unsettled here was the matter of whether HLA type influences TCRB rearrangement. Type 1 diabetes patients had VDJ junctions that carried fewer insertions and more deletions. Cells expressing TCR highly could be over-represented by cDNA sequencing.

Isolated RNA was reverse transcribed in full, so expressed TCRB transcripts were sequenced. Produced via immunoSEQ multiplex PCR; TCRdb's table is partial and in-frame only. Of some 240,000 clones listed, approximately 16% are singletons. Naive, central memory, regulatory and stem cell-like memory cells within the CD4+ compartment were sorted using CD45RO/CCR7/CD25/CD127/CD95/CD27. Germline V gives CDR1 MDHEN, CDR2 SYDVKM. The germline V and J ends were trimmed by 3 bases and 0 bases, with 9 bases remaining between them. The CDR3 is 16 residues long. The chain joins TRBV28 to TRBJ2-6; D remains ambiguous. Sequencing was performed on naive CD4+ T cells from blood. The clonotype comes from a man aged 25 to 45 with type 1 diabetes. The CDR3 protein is CASSLHPLSGANVLTF. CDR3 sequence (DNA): TGTGCCAGCAGTTTGCATCCTCTCTCTGGGGCCAACGTCCTGACTTTC.